Below are 27 T cell receptor beta chains sequenced from a single sample in a study of T cells in Graves' hyperthyroidism and ophthalmopathy. Researchers took RNA transcripts and amplified the TCR beta CDR3 regions from them. HTBI primers were used for first-round RT-PCR of the TCR CDR3. TCRdb called the multiplex PCR reads again in MiXCR, with one record for every CDR3 protein. The sample consists of about 380,000 distinct CDR3 sequences, about 18% of them appearing once. The source material was blood. The receptors here all came from a man aged 18 to 29 with Graves' ophthalmopathy.

This clonotype was seen ten or more times. This chain links TRBV6-1 with TRBJ2-7, with TRBD1 identical over 9 bases. Trimming removed 6 bases from V and 5 bases from J; junction bases left unmatched: 11. The length of the CDR3 is 15 residues. Germline assignment: CDR1 MNHNS and CDR2 SASEGT. CDR3 in DNA: TGTGCCAGCAGCCCCCAGGGACAGGGTTGGGACGAGCAGTACTTC. Amino acid sequence: CASSPQGQGWDEQYF.

The chain couples TRBV19 to TRBJ1-1, with 8 bases aligning to TRBD1. The CDR3 runs 13 residues. CDR1 is LNHDA and CDR2 is SQIVND in the germline V gene (reference sequence). V dropped 7 bases and J dropped 6; count of bases not matched to a gene: 7. The CDR3 here is CASTQDRGAEAFF. Here the CDR3 DNA reads TGTGCCAGTACCCAAGACAGGGGCGCTGAAGCTTTCTTT.

The chain couples TRBV19 to TRBJ1-1, with 9 bases identical to TRBD1. The J segment lost 1 base and the V segment lost 7 bases, leaving 4 bases of the junction unmatched. Germline CDR1 is LNHDA and CDR2 is SQIVND (reference sequence). The CDR3 contains 14 residues. The CDR3 DNA follows: TGTGCCAGTACCCTGGGACAGGGGAACACTGAAGCTTTCTTT. Amino acid sequence: CASTLGQGNTEAFF. Variable domain in full (rest from reference TRBV19 and TRBJ1-1): DGGITQSPKYLFRKEGQNVTLSCEQNLNHDAMYWYRQDPGQGLRLIYYSQIVNDFQKGDIAEGYSVSREKKESFPLTVTSAQKNPTAFYLCASTLGQGNTEAFFGQGTRLTVV.

The chain carries TRBV20-1 and TRBJ1-5, with D uncertain. V lost 2 bases and J 3 bases, leaving 8 bases between the germline ends. There are 13 residues in the CDR3. Germline-derived CDR1 and CDR2 are DFQATT and SNEGSKA (reference sequence). The CDR3 loop is CSARQDPNQPQHF. CDR3 DNA sequence: TGCAGTGCTAGACAGGACCCCAATCAGCCCCAGCATTTT.

This clonotype was detected ten times or more. The chain links TRBV11-2 to TRBJ1-3, with unresolved D. The length of the CDR3 is 13 residues. Germline values: CDR1 SGHAT, CDR2 FQNNGV. V was shortened by 6 bases and J by 0 bases, with 6 bases between the two germline ends. CDR3 in DNA: TGTGCCAGCAGGAGGGTCTCTGGAAACACCATATATTTT. Translation gives CASRRVSGNTIYF.

This rearrangement joins TRBV5-5 to TRBJ1-2; 7 nucleotides line up with TRBD1. V dropped 4 bases and J dropped 6; count of bases not matched to a gene: 6. The CDR3 loop spans 13 amino acids. Germline V CDR1 and CDR2: SGHKS, YYEKEE (reference sequence). This CDR3 reads CASSTYGQDGYTF. CDR3 coding DNA: TGTGCCAGCAGCACATACGGACAGGATGGCTACACCTTC.

The chain is built from TRBV28 and TRBJ2-3, with TRBD2 matching over 11 bases. This CDR3 spans 15 amino acids. V gave up 7 bases and J gave up 6 bases; unmatched junction bases: 9. The germline V gene encodes CDR1 MDHEN and CDR2 SYDVKM. The CDR3 is CASTDSGRALDTQYF. The CDR3 region has the DNA TGTGCCAGCACCGATAGCGGGAGGGCCTTGGATACGCAGTATTTT.

On this clonotype itself: The junction shows a germline mismatch at one end, possibly a read error. The chain combines TRBV9 with TRBJ2-2, with 7 bases matching TRBD1. The CDR3 is 15 residues long. Germline CDR1 SGDLS, CDR2 YYNGEE. As DNA, the CDR3 is TGTACCAGCAGCGAGGGGGCAGGCAGGACCGGGGAGCTGTTTTTT. It is translated as CTSSEGAGRTGELFF.

The sample holds many counts of this clonotype. The chain employs TRBV6-1 and TRBJ1-2; D is ambiguous. This CDR3 has 15 amino acids. V lost 1 base to trimming and J lost 4 bases, with 13 bases between them. CDR1 and CDR2 from the germline V gene are MNHNS and SASEGT. Here the CDR3 reads CASSEGVGNLYGYTF. The CDR3 coding sequence is TGTGCCAGCAGTGAAGGGGTGGGAAACCTCTATGGCTACACCTTC.

This clonotype was seen only a few times. V and J are TRBV2 and TRBJ1-2; D not certain. CDR3 size: 10 residues. Looked up from germline, CDR1 is SNHLY and CDR2 is FYNNEI. The ends were cut back, 7 bases at V and 3 bases at J, with 3 bases in the middle. CDR3 amino acids: CASTDYGYTF. CDR3 sequence (DNA): TGTGCCAGCACCGACTATGGCTACACCTTC.

This clonotype was detected ten times or more. This chain connects TRBV9 to TRBJ1-1, with 12 bases lining up with TRBD1. This CDR3 region has 16 residues. V lost 2 bases and J lost 1; bases outside the gene matches: 3. The V gene's germline CDR1 is SGDLS and CDR2 YYNGEE. The DNA of the CDR3 is TGTGCCAGCAGCGTTGGGACAGGGGGCTCGAACACTGAAGCTTTCTTT. This codes for CASSVGTGGSNTEAFF. Variable domain in full (rest from reference TRBV9 and TRBJ1-1): DSGVTQTPKHLITATGQRVTLRCSPRSGDLSVYWYQQSLDQGLQFLIQYYNGEERAKGNILERFSAQQFPDLHSELNLSSLELGDSALYFCASSVGTGGSNTEAFFGQGTRLTVV.

This chain joins TRBV6-1 and TRBJ1-1; 8 bases fit TRBD1. This CDR3 contains 17 residues. V shed 7 bases and J 1 base; nucleotides not matched to a gene: 14. The germline V gene encodes CDR1 MNHNS and CDR2 SASEGT. The CDR3 here is CASTIGQGQRGNTEAFF. CDR3 DNA sequence: TGTGCCAGCACCATTGGACAGGGACAGAGAGGGAACACTGAAGCTTTCTTT.

The V call is TRBV29-1, the J call TRBJ1-1; D may be TRBD1 (5 bases). The CDR3 has 14 residues. Germline CDR1 and CDR2: SQVTM and ANQGSEA. The ends were cut back, 1 base at V and 1 base at J, with 10 bases in the middle. This chain's CDR3 is CSVEGGGGNTEAFF. The DNA for the CDR3 is TGCAGCGTTGAAGGCGGGGGGGGGAACACTGAAGCTTTCTTT.

This clonotype turned up a few times. This chain uses TRBV9 with TRBJ2-1; TRBD1 might be the D (5 bases). There are 15 residues in the CDR3. From germline, CDR1 is SGDLS and CDR2 YYNGEE. V gave up 4 bases and J gave up 7 bases, with 18 bases separating them. DNA for the CDR3: TGTGCCAGCAGCCCCTTACAGGACGTAAGAAATGAGCAGTTCTTC. Translation: CASSPLQDVRNEQFF.

This clonotype was recorded a few times. A much larger clone differs by one base, so this may be a read error. The chain recombines TRBV6-1 with TRBJ1-2, with TRBD1 as a possible D gene (6 bases). This CDR3 comprises 15 residues. Trimming took 7 bases from V and 10 from J, leaving 25 bases between them. Per germline, CDR1 MNHNS and CDR2 SASEGT. This CDR3 reads CASNSPGAGRTDYTF. CDR3 nucleotides: TGTGCCAGCAACTCCCCCGGGGCCGGACGGACAGACTACACCTTC.

This clonotype appeared many times. The V call is TRBV12-3 or TRBV12-4, the J call TRBJ1-2, with 8 positions matching TRBD1. CDR3 size: 15 residues. The J segment lost 4 bases and the V segment lost 7 bases, leaving 11 bases of the junction unmatched. In DNA form, the CDR3 reads TGTGCCAGCATCCTGGAGGGACAGGCGACCTATGGCTACACCTTC. This encodes CASILEGQATYGYTF.

This clonotype was seen ten or more times. V is TRBV9 and J is TRBJ2-5, with 7 bases lining up with TRBD2. The CDR3 loop spans 15 amino acids. Germline values: CDR1 SGDLS, CDR2 YYNGEE. V gave up 6 bases and J gave up 2 bases; unmatched junction bases: 10. In nucleotides, the CDR3 is TGTGCCAGCAACCAGCGGGGAGGTGGGCAAGAGACCCAGTACTTC. It specifies CASNQRGGGQETQYF. Full variable domain (rest looked up from reference TRBV9 and TRBJ2-5): DSGVTQTPKHLITATGQRVTLRCSPRSGDLSVYWYQQSLDQGLQFLIQYYNGEERAKGNILERFSAQQFPDLHSELNLSSLELGDSALYFCASNQRGGGQETQYFGPGTRLLVL.

This rearrangement joins TRBV2 to TRBJ1-1; D perhaps matches TRBD1 (6 bases). The CDR3 has 16 residues. Trimming pared 6 bases from V and 2 bases from J, leaving 19 bases between. Germline CDR1 reads SNHLY; CDR2 reads FYNNEI. Here the CDR3 DNA reads TGTGCCAGCAGCGCCCTGACAGGTACCGCCAACACTGAAGCTTTCTTT. As protein: CASSALTGTANTEAFF. The full variable domain, completed using reference TRBV2 and TRBJ1-1, is EPEVTQTPSHQVTQMGQEVILRCVPISNHLYFYWYRQILGQKVEFLVSFYNNEISEKSEIFDDQFSVERPDGSNFTLKIRSTKLEDSAMYFCASSALTGTANTEAFFGQGTRLTVV.

This clonotype was seen many times. V is TRBV7-9 and J is TRBJ2-7; TRBD1 aligns across 9 bases. The CDR3 is 15 amino acids. CDR1 is SEHNR, CDR2 FQNEAQ, per germline (reference sequence). The ends lost 6 bases at V and 2 bases at J; junction bases unmatched: 8. The CDR3 is CASSYTGTGTYEQYF. The CDR3, as DNA: TGTGCCAGCAGTTACACCGGGACAGGGACCTACGAGCAGTACTTC.

This clonotype was observed many times. The rearrangement joins TRBV7-2 to TRBJ1-5; D uncertain. The germline gives CDR1 SGHTA, CDR2 FQGNSA. The CDR3 sequence is 13 residues long. Between the trimmed V and J ends, which lost 4 bases and 1 base, there was a span of 5 bases. The CDR3 protein is CASSSQSNQPQHF. In DNA form, the CDR3 reads TGTGCCAGCAGCTCCCAAAGCAATCAGCCCCAGCATTTT.

This clonotype was counted a few times. The chain joins TRBV27 to TRBJ2-2; 7 positions match TRBD2. The CDR3 is made up of 15 amino acids. Germline trimming cut 5 bases from V and 4 bases from J; bases unmatched to any gene: 7. Germline lookup yields CDR1 MNHEY and CDR2 SMNVEV (reference sequence). CDR3 sequence reads: CASSPGGGGTGELFF. The CDR3 DNA reads as TGTGCCAGCAGTCCAGGCGGGGGTGGCACCGGGGAGCTGTTTTTT.

This clonotype was counted only a few times. The chain is built from TRBV15 and TRBJ2-3; D gene unclear. V lost 0 bases and J 6 bases, leaving 13 bases between the germline ends. CDR1 is LNHNV and CDR2 is YYDKDF in the germline V gene (reference sequence). CDR3 length: 15 amino acids. The CDR3 protein is CATSRDRSVGDTQYF. DNA for the CDR3: TGTGCCACCAGCAGAGATCGTTCTGTTGGGGATACGCAGTATTTT.

The gene calls are TRBV28 and TRBJ1-2, with 12 bases that match TRBD1. CDR1 is MDHEN and CDR2 is SYDVKM in the germline V gene. After removal of 2 bases from V and 5 bases from J, the junction contained 6 bases not matched to a gene. The length of the CDR3 is 16 residues. The CDR3 region has the DNA TGTGCCAGCAGTTTAGGGACAGGGGGCGAGGGTTATGGCTACACCTTC. This gives the protein CASSLGTGGEGYGYTF.

This clonotype was counted at least ten times. This chain uses TRBV2 with TRBJ1-2; 8 nucleotides match TRBD1. V lost 9 bases to trimming and J lost 2 bases; unmatched junction nucleotides: 5. The CDR3 sequence is 13 residues long. The germline gives CDR1 SNHLY, CDR2 FYNNEI. The CDR3 loop reads CARLGQGNYGYTF. The CDR3 DNA follows: TGTGCCAGGCTAGGACAGGGCAACTATGGCTACACCTTC.

This clonotype was observed once. The gene calls are TRBV2 and TRBJ2-2; D may be TRBD2 (6 bases). This CDR3 spans 15 amino acids. Germline-derived CDR1 and CDR2 are SNHLY and FYNNEI. V was pared by 7 bases and J by 2 bases, with 14 bases between. CDR3 loop: CASILLSGNTGELFF. The CDR3 region has the DNA TGTGCCAGCATCCTTCTTAGCGGAAACACCGGGGAGCTGTTTTTT.

This clonotype appeared a few times. This chain links TRBV10-1 with TRBJ2-5; D unresolved. V lost 0 bases and J 1 base, leaving 6 bases between the germline ends. Germline V gene data show CDR1 as WNHNN and CDR2 as SYGVQD (reference sequence). The CDR3 is 14 amino acids. Written as DNA, the CDR3 is TGCGCCAGCAGTGAGTCGGCAGCCCAAGAGACCCAGTACTTC. Translating it yields CASSESAAQETQYF.

The chain joins TRBV4-2 to TRBJ2-4, with D possibly TRBD1 on 6 matching bases. Germline CDR1 LGHNA, CDR2 YNFKEQ. The CDR3 spans 16 residues. Trimming stripped 1 base from V and 0 bases from J, with 10 bases between. CDR3 sequence (DNA): TGTGCCAGCAGCCAAGGACAGGAAATAGCCAAAAACATTCAGTACTTC. Translated: CASSQGQEIAKNIQYF.